The T cell receptor beta chain described here comes from a study of shared clonotypes between healthy human individuals. Study in general: Each donor contributed plates that comprised three CD4 naive, three CD4 memory, two CD8 naive and one CD8 memory.

Sequenced by immunoSEQ multiplex PCR; TCRdb stores in-frame clones only, minus some. Among roughly 2.6 million clones listed, around 90% were seen once. V lost 4 bases to trimming and J lost 2 bases; unmatched junction nucleotides: 5. Per the germline V gene, CDR1 is SGHDT and CDR2 is YYEEEE. There are 14 residues in the CDR3. This clonotype was sampled from a man between 18 and 35 years old in good health. The gene calls are TRBV5-6 and TRBJ1-1; 7 nucleotides line up with TRBD1. Sequenced: naive CD4+ T cells sorted from blood. Subset in this sample: CD45RA+ positively selected. CDR3 sequence: CASSHGQANTEAFF. The CDR3 DNA reads as TGTGCCAGCAGCCACGGACAGGCAAACACTGAAGCTTTCTTT.